Sequencing of this T cell receptor (beta chain) was carried out in a study of Graves' ophthalmopathy and Graves' hyperthyroidism. Study-wide results and caveats: Between ophthalmopathy and stable hyperthyroidism, a 13-signature model drew a separation with around 86% sensitivity and approximately 81% specificity.

Germline lookup yields CDR1 PRHDT and CDR2 FYEKMQ (reference sequence). The CDR3 runs 13 residues. V shed 0 bases and J 10 bases; nucleotides not matched to a gene: 2. The diagnostic workup employed clinical symptoms, serum thyroxine, TRAb, thyroid ultrasound and orbital computed tomography. The PBMC fraction was derived from under 11 ml of fresh peripheral blood. Amplification of the TCR beta CDR3 regions used RNA transcripts (as template). HTBI-primed first-round RT-PCR preceded second-round multiplex PCR. TCRdb ran MiXCR on the multiplex PCR reads and lists one entry per CDR3 protein. The data contain hundreds of thousands of distinct CDR3 sequences, over 13% of them singletons. This clonotype has a count of ten or more. Its antigen is unidentified.

The sample comprised blood. This TCR came from a woman in her twenties or thirties with Graves' ophthalmopathy. The chain uses TRBV13 and TRBJ2-2; 7 positions match TRBD2. The CDR3 nucleotides are TGTGCCAGCAGCTTAGGGCTAGCGGTGGAGCTGTTTTTT. As protein: CASSLGLAVELFF.